This T cell receptor (beta chain) comes out of a study of blood T cell repertoires in COVID-19. Study details: Samples taken during acute and convalescent COVID-19 were collected in the United States, Italy and Spain.

Study processing details: The authors estimated nucleated cell counts from reference gene primer amplification. Profiling relied on immunoSEQ multiplex PCR, and the TCRdb table lists in-frame clones only, not all of them. V and J calls and clone size follow that table, whereas D and trimming were derived from the DNA. The sample carries roughly 140,000 clones, roughly 81% recorded once. With regard to this clone: The sample holds other DNA sequences that translate to the same CDR3.

V lost 3 bases and J lost 0, with 10 bases in between. Germline CDR1 SGHRS, CDR2 YFSETQ. The CDR3 consists of 15 residues. This receptor was obtained from a woman aged 55-70 years with COVID-19, enrolled during active disease. The V call is TRBV5-1, the J call TRBJ1-5, with D possibly matching TRBD1 (5 bases). Specimen: peripheral blood. The CDR3 sequence is CASSSAGDSNQPQHF. Written as DNA, the CDR3 is TGCGCCAGCAGCTCGGCGGGGGATAGCAATCAGCCCCAGCATTTT.